The source of this T cell receptor beta chain is a study of CD4+ T cells in melanoma (dated by TCRdb to about 2022). Looking at the study overall: Neoantigen-specific CD4+ T cells in human melanoma were what the study investigated.

Note on this clone: The antigen it recognizes is unknown. Per-nucleotide qualities are absent, and no much larger clonotype sits a single base away.

Receptor libraries were prepared by the immunoSEQ multiplex PCR assay. This immuneACCESS table, as held by TCRdb, lists in-frame sequences with V and J called but not all clones. Of the missing ones, under half trace to an unresolved V gene in checked studies; the others have no known cause. Within this sample are about 14,000 clones, with 63% of them counted one time only. In total, the top ten clones hold about 16% of the sample. The germline V gene gives CDR1 as MNHNS and CDR2 as SASEGT. The CDR3 goes from the cysteine to the phenylalanine over 14 residues. Here the CDR3 DNA is all that survives: 42 bases in frame from base 1. V is shortened by 5 bases, J by 4 bases, and the region joining them spans 9 bases. Paper-wide results and their limitations: Diverse differentiation states were reported to be shown by neoantigen-specific CD4+ T cells in melanoma. The report described a correlation between neoantigen-specific CD4+ T cells and the function of CD8+ T cells, macrophages and B cells.

The donors were melanoma patients. This receptor was taken from a human donor with melanoma. The sequenced sample was cells from a culture (not recorded whether cultured in vitro). The rearranged segments are TRBV6-1 and TRBJ1-6; the best D guess is TRBD1, with 5 bases matching. The CDR3 reads CASSSGPYNSPLHF. DNA sequence: TGTGCCAGCAGTTCGGGACCATATAATTCACCCCTCCACTTT.